The rows below give T cell receptor beta chains drawn from one sample of a study of control samples from healthy donors and cancer patients. Profiling relied on immunoSEQ multiplex PCR, and the TCRdb table lists in-frame clones only, not all of them. This sample has about 150,000 clones, with around nine tenths found just once. Sequenced material: blood. Receptors were obtained from a man between 18 and 35 years old in good health. CDR3s include the opening cysteine and the closing phenylalanine or tryptophan. The order of the fields is D gene, clone size, CDR3 length, J gene, V gene, CDR3 DNA, CDR3 protein. D genes are given only for firm matches. A clone size is listed for some rows: how often the clone was seen (once, few, many), or a class if it is expanded.

>-|-|14|TRBJ2-3|TRBV28
TGTGCCAGCAGTGCCCCGGTGGGCCCAGATACGCAGTATTTT
CASSAPVGPDTQYF
>TRBD1|few|15|TRBJ1-6|TRBV3-1/TRBV3-2
TGTGCCAGCAGCCCACAATGGACAGGGTGGTCACCCCTCCACTTT
CASSPQWTGWSPLHF
>-|few|15|TRBJ1-3|TRBV6-2/TRBV6-3
TGTGCCAGCAGTCCCGGCCCCCCGGAAGGAAACACCATATATTTT
CASSPGPPEGNTIYF
>-|-|14|TRBJ1-1|TRBV4-3
TGCGCCAGCAGCCAAGAGGTGGACAGCGATGAAGCTTTCTTT
CASSQEVDSDEAFF
>-|-|14|TRBJ2-5|TRBV9
TGTGCCAGCAGCGAGCAGCAGGGCCAAGAGACCCAGTACTTC
CASSEQQGQETQYF
>-|-|15|TRBJ2-2|TRBV7-8
TGTGCCAGCAGCTTAGTAGGAAGGTTGCCCGGGGAGCTGTTTTTT
CASSLVGRLPGELFF
>-|-|15|TRBJ1-5|TRBV6-2/TRBV6-3
TGTGCCAGCAGTGCCCCTCGACTGGCCGACGAGCCCCAGCATTTT
CASSAPRLADEPQHF
>-|-|16|TRBJ1-4|TRBV7-2
TGTGCCAGCAGCTTAGCGCTTTTCGGGGTACGCGAAAAACTGTTTTTT
CASSLALFGVREKLFF
>-|once|15|TRBJ2-2|TRBV28
TGTGCCAGCAGTTTACCGGGGTCGAACACCGGGGAGCTGTTTTTT
CASSLPGSNTGELFF
>TRBD1|-|15|TRBJ2-6|TRBV11-2
TGTGCCAGCAGCTACAGGGGAGCTGGGGCCAACGTCCTGACTTTC
CASSYRGAGANVLTF
>-|-|18|TRBJ2-6|TRBV18
TGTGCCAGCTCACCTTCCAAGTCAGGGTACTCTGGGGCCAACGTCCTGACTTTC
CASSPSKSGYSGANVLTF
>-|-|15|TRBJ2-1|TRBV9
TGTGCCAGCAGCGTAAGTAGGGACCAATACAATGAGCAGTTCTTC
CASSVSRDQYNEQFF
>TRBD1|-|16|TRBJ1-1|TRBV18
TGTGCCAGCGCTAAAACAGGGGGCTCTAGGAACACTGAAGCTTTCTTT
CASAKTGGSRNTEAFF
>-|-|16|TRBJ1-5|TRBV7-8
TGTGCCAGCAGCTTATCGGCTCTACGAGGGCCATCGCCCCAGCATTTT
CASSLSALRGPSPQHF
>-|-|13|TRBJ2-1|TRBV7-9
TGTGCCAGCAGCCCCCAGGGCAACAATGAGCAGTTCTTC
CASSPQGNNEQFF
>-|-|16|TRBJ1-1|TRBV2
TGTGCCTCAACCACTGCTTGGTCTGGGGTAAGAACTGAAGCTTTCTTT
CASTTAWSGVRTEAFF
>TRBD1|-|11|TRBJ1-2|TRBV28
TGTGCCGCCCACAGGGGGAATGGCTACACCTTC
CAAHRGNGYTF
>-|once|14|TRBJ1-2|TRBV13
TGTGCCAGCAGTACTAGAGGGAAAAACTATGGCTACACCTTC
CASSTRGKNYGYTF
>TRBD1|-|15|TRBJ1-3|TRBV9
TGTGCCAGCAGCGCTTCACAGGGGTACAGAAACACCATATATTTT
CASSASQGYRNTIYF
>-|once|12|TRBJ1-2|TRBV7-9
TGTGCCAGCAGCTTGGGACCCTATGGCTACACCTTC
CASSLGPYGYTF
>TRBD1|-|14|TRBJ1-5|TRBV30
TGTGCCTGGAGTTCGGACAGGTTGGGCCAGCCCCAGCATTTT
CAWSSDRLGQPQHF
>-|-|11|TRBJ2-2|TRBV30
TGTGCCTGGAGAGAAACCGGGGAGCTGTTTTTT
CAWRETGELFF
>-|-|14|TRBJ2-3|TRBV3-1/TRBV3-2
TGTGCCAGCAGCCACGGGACTCTCACAGATACGCAGTATTTT
CASSHGTLTDTQYF
>-|once|15|TRBJ1-2|TRBV18
TGTGCCAGCTCACCGGACGGGTCCTCGGACTATGGCTACACCTTC
CASSPDGSSDYGYTF
>TRBD1|once|14|TRBJ2-7|TRBV7-3
TGTGCCAGCAGCTTAGACAGGGGACCCTACGAGCAGTACTTC
CASSLDRGPYEQYF
>-|-|14|TRBJ1-2|TRBV28
TGTGCCAGCAGTTTATGGGGGGGAAACTATGGCTACACCTTC
CASSLWGGNYGYTF
>-|once|14|TRBJ2-1|TRBV19
TGTGCCAGTAGTAAGGCCCACTCCTACAATGAGCAGTTCTTC
CASSKAHSYNEQFF
>TRBD1|few|15|TRBJ1-5|TRBV28
TGTGCCAGCAGTACCTACAGGGGTTCCTATCAGCCCCAGCATTTT
CASSTYRGSYQPQHF
>TRBD1|once|14|TRBJ2-7|TRBV19
TGTGCCAGTAGTGCCCCCGGGACAGACTACGAGCAGTACTTC
CASSAPGTDYEQYF
>-|-|15|TRBJ2-1|TRBV4-3
TGCGCCAGCAGCCCGGGCCAGAGCTCCTACAATGAGCAGTTCTTC
CASSPGQSSYNEQFF
>-|-|12|TRBJ1-5|TRBV6-5
TGTGCCAGCAGGGAGAGGAATCAGCCCCAGCATTTT
CASRERNQPQHF
>-|-|16|TRBJ2-7|TRBV9
TGTGCCAGCAGCGTAGGAGGAGAGTCTAGGCACTACGAGCAGTACTTC
CASSVGGESRHYEQYF
>-|-|12|TRBJ2-2|TRBV5-6
TGTGCCAGCAGCTTTGGGACCGGGGAGCTGTTTTTT
CASSFGTGELFF
>TRBD1|-|18|TRBJ2-4|TRBV6-6
TGTGCCAGCAGTCCCCGGGACAGGGGGAGGCTAGCCAAAAACATTCAGTACTTC
CASSPRDRGRLAKNIQYF
>-|-|18|TRBJ1-3|TRBV4-1
TGCGCCAGCAGCCAAGCGGTATACAGGGAAGACGGTGGAAACACCATATATTTT
CASSQAVYREDGGNTIYF
>-|-|16|TRBJ1-2|TRBV7-2
TGTGCCAGCAGCCCCGGGGGGGGGCTAACTAACTATGGCTACACCTTC
CASSPGGGLTNYGYTF
>-|-|13|TRBJ1-5|TRBV11-2
TGTGCCAGCAGCTTAGTGGTTCGCCAGCCCCAGCATTTT
CASSLVVRQPQHF
>-|-|12|TRBJ1-6|TRBV28
TGTGCCAGCAGTCCAAGACGGACCCCCCTCCACTTT
CASSPRRTPLHF
>-|once|14|TRBJ2-7|TRBV9
TGTGCCAGCAGCGCAACTGGAGGACCTTACGAGCAGTACTTC
CASSATGGPYEQYF
>TRBD1|-|14|TRBJ2-7|TRBV5-1
TGCGCCAGCAGCCCAGGACAGGATACCTACGAGCAGTACTTC
CASSPGQDTYEQYF
>-|-|12|TRBJ2-5|TRBV21-1
TGTGCCAGCAGCTCAGCCCGGGAGACCCAGTACTTC
CASSSARETQYF
>TRBD1|-|15|TRBJ1-4|TRBV9
TGTGCCAGCAGCCCCGGGACAGCAACTAATGAAAAACTGTTTTTT
CASSPGTATNEKLFF
>-|-|13|TRBJ1-1|TRBV9
TGTGCCAGCAGCCCCCCACCCGGACGGGAAGCTTTCTTT
CASSPPPGREAFF
>TRBD1|-|17|TRBJ1-6|TRBV28
TGTGCCAGCAGTTCGGGGGACAGAATTTCCTATAATTCACCCCTCCACTTT
CASSSGDRISYNSPLHF
>TRBD2|-|13|TRBJ2-3|TRBV6-5
TGTGCCAGCAGGAACCTACTAGCGGATACGCAGTATTTT
CASRNLLADTQYF
>TRBD2|-|17|TRBJ2-1|TRBV10-2
TGCGCCAGCATGGAGGGAACTAGCGGGGGGGCATACAATGAGCAGTTCTTC
CASMEGTSGGAYNEQFF
>-|-|16|TRBJ2-3|TRBV5-1
TGCGCCAGCAGCTTGGTGGACGGAACTAGCACAGATACGCAGTATTTT
CASSLVDGTSTDTQYF